The 31 T cell receptor beta chains below were found in one sample sequenced in a study of T cell responses to AZD1222 COVID-19 vaccine (dated by TCRdb to the early 2020s). Library generation was performed with the immunoSEQ multiplex PCR assay. In TCRdb, the immuneACCESS table is reduced to in-frame sequences with V and J assigned. These tables do not hold every clone; where another copy was compared, an unresolved V gene accounts for under half, and the others remain unexplained. The sample table shows over 75,000 clones, and 85% to 90% are seen once. Roughly 32% of the sample is held by the ten biggest clonotypes. The time point label on this specimen signifies: baseline before first vaccination. The source material was peripheral blood, sampled on day 0 of AZD1222 vaccination. Receptors were obtained from an adult in good health.

The chain employs TRBV15 and TRBJ1-1, with unresolved D. Germline V CDR1 and CDR2: LNHNV, YYDKDF (reference sequence). CDR3 size: 13 residues. Trimming took 0 bases from V and 7 from J, leaving 9 bases between them. The CDR3 region has the DNA TGTGCCACCAGCAGAGATGAGGTTAGTGAAGCTTTCTTT. Amino acids: CATSRDEVSEAFF.

CDR3 bases: TGTGCCAGCACGACAGGCCGCTCCTACGAGCAGTACTTC. This translates into CASTTGRSYEQYF. The chain couples TRBV28 to TRBJ2-7, with D possibly TRBD1 on 6 matching bases. Deletions cut 7 bases from V and 0 bases from J, with 10 bases between. This CDR3 contains 13 residues. The germline V gene has CDR1 MDHEN and CDR2 SYDVKM.

The chain couples TRBV3-1 (or the pseudogene TRBV3-2) to TRBJ1-3; D may be TRBD1 (6 bases). The CDR3 is 15 amino acids. Trimming left V 7 bases short and J 2 bases short, with 15 bases between. Germline V CDR1 and CDR2: LGHDT, YNNKEL (reference sequence). The CDR3 spells CASTPTGFTGNTIYF. The CDR3, as DNA: TGTGCCAGCACACCAACAGGGTTTACTGGAAACACCATATATTTT.

The chain employs TRBV2 and TRBJ2-7, with 8 positions matching TRBD1. The CDR3 has 16 residues. V trimming: 6 bases; J trimming: 3 bases; junction bases outside the gene matches: 13. CDR1 SNHLY and CDR2 FYNNEI come from the germline V gene. CDR3 loop: CASRPSPRTGFYEQYF. The CDR3 nucleotides are TGTGCCAGCAGGCCCTCCCCCCGGACAGGGTTCTACGAGCAGTACTTC.

This clone appeared a few times. V is TRBV6-5 and J is TRBJ1-5; 9 nucleotides align to TRBD1. The CDR3 has 15 residues. V dropped 5 bases and J dropped 7; count of bases not matched to a gene: 9. Germline CDR1 and CDR2: MNHEY and SVGAGI. CDR3 sequence: CASSPDRGPRQPQHF. CDR3 nucleotides: TGTGCCAGCAGTCCGGACAGGGGCCCAAGGCAGCCCCAGCATTTT.

This clone was detected only once. CDR3 amino acids: CASSQVPAGNEQFF. Here the CDR3 DNA reads TGTGCCAGCAGCCAGGTTCCAGCGGGCAATGAGCAGTTCTTC. This sequence joins TRBV3-1 (or the pseudogene TRBV3-2) and TRBJ2-1, with TRBD2 as a possible D gene (6 bases). Trimming stripped 3 bases from V and 6 bases from J, with 12 bases between. The germline gives CDR1 LGHDT, CDR2 YNNKEL (reference sequence). This CDR3 has 14 residues.

This CDR3 reads CASSPRTSGSGELFF. The CDR3 DNA follows: TGTGCCAGCAGTCCACGGACTAGCGGGAGCGGGGAGCTGTTTTTT. The chain links TRBV6-5 to TRBJ2-2; 13 bases align to TRBD2. The CDR3 loop spans 15 amino acids. V shed 5 bases and J 7 bases; nucleotides not matched to a gene: 4. Germline lookup yields CDR1 MNHEY and CDR2 SVGAGI.

The chain uses TRBV19 and TRBJ2-7; D could derive from TRBD1 or TRBD2 (5 bases each). Germline CDR1 LNHDA, CDR2 SQIVND (reference sequence). The CDR3 loop spans 14 amino acids. Trimming cost V 5 bases and J 2 bases, with 13 bases left between them. CDR3 in amino acids: CASSPRVGAYEQYF. In nucleotides, the CDR3 is TGTGCCAGTAGTCCGAGGGTAGGGGCCTACGAGCAGTACTTC. Full variable domain (rest looked up from reference TRBV19 and TRBJ2-7): DGGITQSPKYLFRKEGQNVTLSCEQNLNHDAMYWYRQDPGQGLRLIYYSQIVNDFQKGDIAEGYSVSREKKESFPLTVTSAQKNPTAFYLCASSPRVGAYEQYFGPGTRLTVT.

J is TRBJ1-3 and V is TRBV19; no reliable D call. Trimming stripped 10 bases from V and 0 bases from J, with 7 bases between. Germline loops: CDR1 LNHDA, CDR2 SQIVND (reference sequence). The CDR3 spans 12 residues. Here the CDR3 DNA reads TGTGCCACCGCGGACTCTGGAAACACCATATATTTT. Its protein product is CATADSGNTIYF.

Concerning this clone: The same CDR3 also results from other DNA sequences found in this sample. The chain couples TRBV27 to TRBJ1-4; D is uncertain. In germline, CDR1 is MNHEY, CDR2 SMNVEV (reference sequence). V gave up 3 bases and J gave up 5 bases, with 7 bases separating them. The CDR3 contains 13 residues. The CDR3, as DNA: TGTGCCAGCAGTTTCGGAGGGAATGAAAAACTGTTTTTT. It yields the protein CASSFGGNEKLFF.

The genes are TRBV4-1 and TRBJ2-3; 8 nucleotides agree with TRBD1. The germline V gene has CDR1 MGHRA and CDR2 YSYEKL. V dropped 1 base and J dropped 6; count of bases not matched to a gene: 6. This CDR3 has 15 amino acids. CDR3 protein: CASSQVYQGADTQYF. The CDR3 DNA is TGCGCCAGCAGCCAAGTTTACCAGGGGGCGGATACGCAGTATTTT.

The V call is TRBV15, the J call TRBJ2-5, with unresolved D. The CDR3 contains 14 residues. The V and J ends lost 0 bases and 5 bases respectively, with 10 bases between them. The V gene's germline CDR1 is LNHNV and CDR2 YYDKDF (reference sequence). This CDR3 reads CATSRDKGFETQYF. For the CDR3, the DNA is TGTGCCACCAGCAGAGATAAGGGTTTTGAGACCCAGTACTTC.

V and J are TRBV2 and TRBJ2-3; 9 bases are a match to TRBD2. CDR3 length equals 16 residues. Per the germline V gene, CDR1 is SNHLY and CDR2 is FYNNEI. The V gene end was trimmed by 1 base and the J gene end by 8 bases; junction bases not matched to a gene: 10. The CDR3 loop is CASSEVGSGSPGTQYF. CDR3 nucleotide sequence: TGTGCCAGCAGTGAAGTTGGTAGCGGGAGTCCTGGTACGCAGTATTTT.

The V and J genes are TRBV12-5 and TRBJ2-3, with a weak D call TRBD2 (6 bases). V was pared by 2 bases and J by 3 bases, with 15 bases between. The CDR3 extends over 16 amino acids. Germline CDR1 reads LGHNT; CDR2 reads FRNRAP. In DNA form, the CDR3 reads TGTGCTAGTGGTTTGCTCTTGGCGGGAATAACAGATACGCAGTATTTT. Its translation: CASGLLLAGITDTQYF.

The chain links TRBV6-5 to TRBJ1-1; D call uncertain. From germline, CDR1 is MNHEY and CDR2 SVGAGI. The CDR3 extends over 15 amino acids. V lost 1 base, J lost 3 bases, and 12 bases lay in between. Here the CDR3 reads CASSYWAGGDTEAFF. As DNA, the CDR3 is TGTGCCAGCAGTTACTGGGCAGGAGGAGACACTGAAGCTTTCTTT.

This rearrangement joins TRBV10-1 to TRBJ1-3, with TRBD1 matching over 10 bases. The CDR3 sequence is 15 residues long. With V trimmed by 8 bases and J by 3 bases, 7 bases remained unmatched. Germline CDR1 reads WNHNN; CDR2 reads SYGVQD (reference sequence). The CDR3 DNA is TGCGCCAGCGGGCCCGGGACAGGGGATGGAAACACCATATATTTT. This translates into CASGPGTGDGNTIYF.

This clone was observed a single time. The V gene is TRBV15, the J gene TRBJ2-3, with 11 bases identical to TRBD1. V was clipped by 5 bases and J by 4 bases; unmatched bases: 8. The CDR3 contains 16 residues. Germline V gene sequence: CDR1 LNHNV, CDR2 YYDKDF (reference sequence). CDR3 sequence reads: CATSGDPGQGADTQYF. The CDR3 coding sequence is TGTGCCACCAGCGGCGATCCGGGACAGGGGGCAGATACGCAGTATTTT.

For the CDR3, the DNA is TGTGCCAGCAGCTTGAGGTACGGCAGGGTGAACACTGAAGCTTTCTTT. Residues: CASSLRYGRVNTEAFF. The V and J genes are TRBV5-5 and TRBJ1-1, with D possibly TRBD1 on 5 matching bases. Trimming removed 1 base from V and 0 bases from J, with 13 bases in between. Germline V gene lookup returns CDR1 SGHKS and CDR2 YYEKEE (reference sequence). The CDR3 contains 16 residues.

This sequence joins TRBV6-6 and TRBJ2-7; D unresolved. V lost 4 bases and J lost 0, with 7 bases in between. The CDR3 runs 13 residues. In germline, CDR1 is MNHNY, CDR2 SVGAGI (reference sequence). CDR3 DNA: TGTGCCAGCAGTTTTGGCCACTCCTACGAGCAGTACTTC. Its translation: CASSFGHSYEQYF.

This chain links TRBV7-8 with TRBJ2-1; TRBD2 aligns across 11 bases. From germline, CDR1 is SGHVS and CDR2 FQNEAQ. The V gene end was trimmed by 5 bases and the J gene end by 2 bases; junction bases not matched to a gene: 5. This CDR3 spans 16 amino acids. The CDR3 nucleotides read TGTGCCAGCAGCCGAGGGACTAGCGGACCCTACAATGAGCAGTTCTTC. Its translation is CASSRGTSGPYNEQFF. The variable domain in full, with the rest retrieved from reference TRBV7-8 and TRBJ2-1, is GAGVSQSPRYKVAKRGQDVALRCDPISGHVSLFWYQQALGQGPEFLTYFQNEAQLDKSGLPSDRFFAERPEGSVSTLKIQRTQQEDSAVYLCASSRGTSGPYNEQFFGPGTRLTVL.

This chain joins TRBV7-9 and TRBJ1-6; tentatively, D is TRBD1 (5 bases). Germline V gene lookup returns CDR1 SEHNR and CDR2 FQNEAQ (reference sequence). The V end was cut by 5 bases, the J end by 12 bases, with 14 bases between. CDR3 length: 13 amino acids. CDR3: CASSQGALVPLHF. Here the CDR3 DNA reads TGTGCCAGCAGCCAAGGGGCGCTGGTACCCCTCCACTTT.

V and J are TRBV6-2 or TRBV6-3 and TRBJ1-5; D is perhaps TRBD1 (6 bases). Trimming stripped 2 bases from V and 3 bases from J, with 11 bases between. Germline values: CDR1 MNHEY, CDR2 SVGEGT. The CDR3 is 15 amino acids. CDR3 residues: CASSYEQGLNQPQHF. CDR3 sequence (DNA): TGTGCCAGCAGTTACGAACAGGGACTCAATCAGCCCCAGCATTTT.

This chain links TRBV13 with TRBJ2-1; D gene uncertain. This CDR3 spans 14 amino acids. CDR1 is PRHDT, CDR2 FYEKMQ, per germline (reference sequence). V was pared by 1 base and J by 3 bases, with 7 bases between. CDR3 DNA sequence: TGTGCCAGCAGCTTAGCCCGACTCTACAATGAGCAGTTCTTC. It translates to CASSLARLYNEQFF. Drawing the rest from reference TRBV13 and TRBJ2-1, the complete variable domain is AAGVIQSPRHLIKEKRETATLKCYPIPRHDTVYWYQQGPGQDPQFLISFYEKMQSDKGSIPDRFSAQQFSDYHSELNMSSLELGDSALYFCASSLARLYNEQFFGPGTRLTVL.

This clone came up once. The chain carries TRBV18 and TRBJ2-3; 10 bases align to TRBD1. Germline trimming cut 5 bases from V and 4 bases from J; bases unmatched to any gene: 6. Germline V lookup: CDR1 KGHSH, CDR2 LQKENI. The CDR3 loop spans 15 amino acids. CDR3 loop: CASSTGTGVADTQYF. In nucleotides, the CDR3 is TGTGCCAGCTCAACCGGGACAGGGGTGGCAGATACGCAGTATTTT.

The rearrangement uses TRBV29-1 and TRBJ1-1; D call uncertain. The V gene's germline CDR1 is SQVTM and CDR2 ANQGSEA. V was clipped by 0 bases and J by 11 bases, with 16 bases between them. This CDR3 region has 13 residues. As DNA, the CDR3 is TGCAGCGTTGAAGACTCGGACCAGACGGGGGCTTTCTTT. As protein: CSVEDSDQTGAFF. The entire variable domain, with the rest obtained from reference TRBV29-1 and TRBJ1-1, is as follows: SAVISQKPSRDICQRGTSLTIQCQVDSQVTMMFWYRQQPGQSLTLIATANQGSEATYESGFVIDKFPISRPNLTFSTLTVSNMSPEDSSIYLCSVEDSDQTGAFFGQGTRLTVV.

V gene TRBV6-5 combines with J gene TRBJ1-6; the D gene is possibly TRBD1 (5 bases). V was clipped by 0 bases and J by 9 bases, with 15 bases between them. This CDR3 is built from 16 residues. Germline CDR1 reads MNHEY; CDR2 reads SVGAGI. CDR3 loop: CASSYSLTARGSPLHF. In DNA, the CDR3 is TGTGCCAGCAGTTACTCGCTAACCGCGAGGGGTTCACCCCTCCACTTT.

The CDR3 DNA follows: TGCGCCAGCAGCGCTGACACGACTAATGAAAAACTGTTTTTT. Translating gives CASSADTTNEKLFF. The rearrangement uses TRBV5-1 and TRBJ1-4, with D unclear. The V end was cut by 4 bases, the J end by 2 bases, with 9 bases between. The CDR3 is 14 residues long. CDR1 is SGHRS, CDR2 YFSETQ, per germline.

The genes are TRBV4-3 and TRBJ2-7; D remains ambiguous. The CDR3 runs to 15 residues. The V end was cut by 0 bases, the J end by 7 bases, with 16 bases between. Germline CDR1 and CDR2: LGHNA and YSLEER. The CDR3 DNA follows: TGCGCCAGCAGCCAAGATTTGGGTATCTACGATGAGCAGTACTTC. This sequence encodes CASSQDLGIYDEQYF.

The V call is TRBV4-1, the J call TRBJ2-5, with D perhaps matching TRBD1 (7 bases). CDR3 size: 17 residues. CDR1 is MGHRA, CDR2 YSYEKL, per germline. The V and J ends lost 0 bases and 5 bases respectively, with 19 bases between them. CDR3 bases: TGCGCCAGCAGCCAAGAGAGGGGGCAGGGGAGGCGGGAGACCCAGTACTTC. Translated, it gives CASSQERGQGRRETQYF.

This clone was recorded once. The chain has TRBV28 and TRBJ2-1; no definite D call. Germline V gene lookup returns CDR1 MDHEN and CDR2 SYDVKM. The CDR3 loop spans 12 amino acids. Trimming pared 6 bases from V and 4 bases from J, leaving 7 bases between. The CDR3 spells CASRDGYNEQFF. In DNA, the CDR3 is TGTGCCAGCAGAGACGGTTACAATGAGCAGTTCTTC. The full variable domain, rest sourced from reference TRBV28 and TRBJ2-1, is DVKVTQSSRYLVKRTGEKVFLECVQDMDHENMFWYRQDPGLGLRLIYFSYDVKMKEKGDIPEGYSVSREKKERFSLILESASTNQTSMYLCASRDGYNEQFFGPGTRLTVL.

This clone has a single count. The V gene is TRBV9, the J gene TRBJ2-2; TRBD1 aligns across 9 bases. The CDR3 consists of 17 residues. Germline V gene sequence: CDR1 SGDLS, CDR2 YYNGEE. V lost 0 bases to trimming and J lost 5 bases; unmatched junction nucleotides: 8. This CDR3 is CASSVVGPDRGTGELFF. In nucleotides, the CDR3 is TGTGCCAGCAGCGTAGTGGGCCCGGACAGGGGTACCGGGGAGCTGTTTTTT.